This T cell receptor beta chain stems from a study of blood T cells in healthy people across ages. The authors ran a second PCR of 7 to 11 cycles using a sample-barcoded 5' primer and a J-beta primer mix. From the 5' RACE reads, TCRdb called clonotypes with MiXCR, one entry per CDR3 protein. Of about 1 million distinct CDR3 sequences listed, 20% to 25% were seen once; the top ten hold less than 0.75%. Healthy Caucasian individuals from Russia aged about 6 to 100 were enrolled as donors. V shed 1 base, J shed 4 bases, and the junction held 7 bases outside the gene matches. This CDR3 has 15 amino acids. The sample was also reused in another study, on T cells of mothers and their children.

V gene TRBV12-3 or TRBV12-4 combines with J gene TRBJ2-7; TRBD2 aligns across 7 bases. The material sequenced was blood. This receptor was taken from a girl under 10 years old in good health. CDR3 sequence reads: CASSLVGGSPYEQYF. The DNA for the CDR3 is TGTGCCAGCAGTTTAGTGGGCGGGAGTCCTTACGAGCAGTACTTC.